Following are 22 T cell receptor beta chains from one sample sequenced in a study of metastatic and nonmetastatic thyroid tumors. No patient had received any treatment before thyroid surgery. TCRdb re-called clones from the PCR reads using MiXCR. The data show roughly 13,000 clones, over 25% seen once. The specimen was tumor tissue. These receptors were obtained from a female donor with papillary thyroid cancer or a benign thyroid nodule (not recorded which). Some clones in this sample may be carry-over from other donors' samples.

This clone is medium-sized. The chain is built from TRBV5-1 and TRBJ1-2, with TRBD1 matching over 10 bases. The germline gives CDR1 SGHRS, CDR2 YFSETQ. Losses at the gene ends were 1 base for V and 2 bases for J; bases not matched to a gene: 11. This CDR3 is 18 amino acids long. CDR3 bases: TGCGCCAGCAGCTTGCAGGGGTGGGGACAGGGGCGAAACTATGGCTACACCTTC. This sequence encodes CASSLQGWGQGRNYGYTF.

CDR3 DNA: TGTGCCAGCAGCTTAGGGGGGCCTGAAGCTTTCTTT. Its protein product is CASSLGGPEAFF. The chain links TRBV7-2 to TRBJ1-1; TRBD1 is a possible D gene (6 bases). The CDR3 length is 12 residues. V was shortened by 1 base and J by 6 bases, with 6 bases between the two germline ends. Germline loops: CDR1 SGHTA, CDR2 FQGNSA.

This clone is medium-sized. J is TRBJ1-2 and V is TRBV19, with a tentative D call TRBD1 (5 bases). The CDR3 is made up of 15 amino acids. V lost 5 bases and J 4 bases, leaving 17 bases between the germline ends. CDR1 and CDR2 from the germline V gene are LNHDA and SQIVND (reference sequence). CDR3 protein: CASSERLAGPYGYTF. For the CDR3, the DNA is TGTGCCAGTAGTGAGAGGTTGGCAGGGCCCTATGGCTACACCTTC.

This chain links TRBV6-1 with TRBJ2-7, with TRBD2 matching 11 bases. Germline-derived CDR1 and CDR2 are MNHNS and SASEGT. With V trimmed by 2 bases and J by 0 bases, 9 bases remained unmatched. The CDR3 totals 18 residues. The CDR3 sequence: CASSESTTSGMLSYEQYF. In nucleotides, the CDR3 is TGTGCCAGCAGTGAATCCACGACTAGCGGGATGCTCTCCTACGAGCAGTACTTC.

This clone was detected many times. This chain joins TRBV6-1 and TRBJ2-5; TRBD2 agrees at 12 bases. The CDR3 is made up of 15 amino acids. V lost 7 bases, J lost 7 bases, and 10 bases stayed unmatched. Germline V CDR1 and CDR2: MNHNS, SASEGT. The CDR3 coding sequence is TGTGCCAGCATCCCTAGCGGGGGGGCCTGGGGGACCCAGTACTTC. Protein: CASIPSGGAWGTQYF.

This clone showed up just a few times. J is TRBJ2-2 and V is TRBV10-2; tentative D call: TRBD2 (6 bases). Per germline, CDR1 WSHSY and CDR2 SAAADI. Trimming removed 5 bases from V and 4 bases from J, with 14 bases in between. The CDR3 loop spans 15 amino acids. CDR3 DNA: TGCGCCAGCAGTCAAACTAGCCCGAGCACCGGGGAGCTGTTTTTT. This encodes CASSQTSPSTGELFF.

This clone is judged medium-sized. The V gene is TRBV9, the J gene TRBJ2-1; 8 bases fit TRBD2. The CDR3 is 15 residues long. J lost 3 bases, V lost 0 bases, and 2 bases had no gene match. The germline CDR1 and CDR2 sequences are SGDLS and YYNGEE. The CDR3 DNA is TGTGCCAGCAGCGTAGCGGGGGGGGGCTACAATGAGCAGTTCTTC. This translates into CASSVAGGGYNEQFF.

This rearrangement joins TRBV6-2 or TRBV6-3 to TRBJ1-5; D not resolved. The CDR3 is made up of 17 amino acids. The V end was cut by 6 bases, the J end by 2 bases, with 20 bases between. CDR1 is MNHEY, CDR2 SVGEGT, per germline. CDR3 in amino acids: CASSPNLDNIGNQPQHF. The DNA of the CDR3 is TGTGCCAGCAGCCCGAACTTAGACAATATCGGCAATCAGCCCCAGCATTTT.

This clone was recorded many times. This chain connects TRBV15 to TRBJ1-2, with D hard to call. CDR3 length: 15 amino acids. Germline CDR1 reads LNHNV; CDR2 reads YYDKDF (reference sequence). V lost 0 bases, J lost 8 bases, and 16 bases lay in between. The CDR3 bases are TGTGCCACCAGCAGAGATAAGGGCCCAGAGGGCGGCTACACCTTC. Protein: CATSRDKGPEGGYTF.

This clone was observed at least ten times. V is TRBV7-9 and J is TRBJ2-5; D perhaps matches TRBD1 (5 bases). This CDR3 comprises 16 residues. Germline V gene lookup returns CDR1 SEHNR and CDR2 FQNEAQ (reference sequence). V lost 1 base and J 5 bases, leaving 17 bases between the germline ends. CDR3 DNA: TGTGCCAGCAGCTTAGTCCAGGGTAAGGACGGGGAGACCCAGTACTTC. As protein: CASSLVQGKDGETQYF.

The chain has TRBV7-8 and TRBJ2-7, with 9 bases matching TRBD2. The V segment lost 3 bases and the J segment 5 bases; nucleotides outside the gene matches: 5. CDR1 is SGHVS, CDR2 FQNEAQ, per germline. This CDR3 has 14 amino acids. The CDR3 DNA is TGTGCCAGCAGCTTTGGACTAGCGAAGAACGAGCAGTACTTC. It encodes CASSFGLAKNEQYF.

This chain uses TRBV30 with TRBJ2-7; 7 nucleotides agree with TRBD1. J lost 3 bases, V lost 0 bases, and 2 bases had no gene match. The CDR3 is 13 residues long. The germline CDR1 and CDR2 sequences are GTSNPN and SVGIG (reference sequence). CDR3 residues: CAWSVAGGYEQYF. CDR3 nucleotide sequence: TGTGCCTGGAGTGTAGCAGGGGGCTACGAGCAGTACTTC. Together with reference TRBV30 and TRBJ2-7, the CDR3 gives the full variable domain: SQTIHQWPATLVQPVGSPLSLECTVEGTSNPNLYWYRQAAGRGLQLLFYSVGIGQISSEVPQNLSASRPQDRQFILSSKKLLLSDSGFYLCAWSVAGGYEQYFGPGTRLTVT.

In its sample, this clone ranks as medium-sized. The chain combines TRBV3-2 with TRBJ2-1; the table assigns TRBD1, which was not confirmed against the DNA. TRBV3-2 is an annotated pseudogene. The CDR3 is made up of 18 amino acids. This chain's CDR3 is CASSHGLPDRGHYNEQFF. The CDR3 region has the DNA TGTGCCAGCAGCCATGGATTGCCAGACAGGGGGCATTACAATGAGCAGTTCTTC.

This clone was counted many times. The chain couples TRBV20-1 to TRBJ1-1; possibly TRBD1 for D (5 bases). The CDR3 has 18 residues. Trimming stripped 1 base from V and 0 bases from J, with 21 bases between. Germline loops: CDR1 DFQATT, CDR2 SNEGSKA (reference sequence). The CDR3 DNA reads as TGCAGTGCTAGAGCCCTGGCAGGGAGGGGATCCATGAACACTGAAGCTTTCTTT. This translates into CSARALAGRGSMNTEAFF.

This clone was seen repeatedly, ten times or more. The chain links TRBV15 to TRBJ1-3, with no clear D. Trimming stripped 0 bases from V and 4 bases from J, with 13 bases between. Germline V gene data show CDR1 as LNHNV and CDR2 as YYDKDF (reference sequence). The CDR3 covers 16 residues. CDR3 bases: TGTGCCACCAGCAGAGATCCCCTGGGCGCGGGAAACACCATATATTTT. Protein product: CATSRDPLGAGNTIYF. Full variable domain (remainder filled in from reference TRBV15 and TRBJ1-3): DAMVIQNPRYQVTQFGKPVTLSCSQTLNHNVMYWYQQKSSQAPKLLFHYYDKDFNNEADTPDNFQSRRPNTSFCFLDIRSPGLGDTAMYLCATSRDPLGAGNTIYFGEGSWLTVV.

In this sample, this clone turned up many times. CDR3 nucleotides: TGTGCCAGCAGTGAAGCTGGGGGACTAGCGGGGACCCAGTACTTC. It encodes CASSEAGGLAGTQYF. The chain recombines TRBV2 with TRBJ2-5; 12 positions match TRBD2. The V gene's germline CDR1 is SNHLY and CDR2 FYNNEI. The CDR3 covers 15 residues. Trimming cost V 0 bases and J 7 bases; bases outside gene matches: 3.

There are a few counts of this clone. This rearrangement joins TRBV19 to TRBJ1-2, with D perhaps TRBD1 (5 bases). CDR1 is LNHDA, CDR2 SQIVND, per germline (reference sequence). The CDR3 length is 12 residues. The V end was cut by 10 bases, the J end by 8 bases, with 17 bases between. CDR3 residues: CATHEGNGGYTF. CDR3 in DNA: TGTGCCACCCACGAGGGGAACGGGGGCTACACCTTC.

This clone was recorded at least ten times. CDR3 DNA: TGTGCCTGGGGTACTGGGGGCAATCAGCCCCAGCATTTT. Protein product: CAWGTGGNQPQHF. The chain employs TRBV30 and TRBJ1-5; unclear D gene. V lost 5 bases and J 2 bases, leaving 10 bases between the germline ends. The length of the CDR3 is 13 residues. Germline V gene data show CDR1 as GTSNPN and CDR2 as SVGIG (reference sequence).

This clone showed up many times. The CDR3 sequence: CAWSVLAGSDTQYF. The CDR3 coding sequence is TGTGCCTGGAGTGTACTAGCGGGAAGCGATACGCAGTATTTT. V is TRBV30 and J is TRBJ2-3; 10 bases agree with TRBD2. Germline CDR1 is GTSNPN and CDR2 is SVGIG (reference sequence). Trimming at V came to 0 bases and at J to 6 bases, leaving 3 bases not matched to a gene. This CDR3 is 14 amino acids long.

This clone has a count of ten or more. The chain carries TRBV6-1 and TRBJ2-1, with a weak D call TRBD1 (5 bases). Germline CDR1 MNHNS, CDR2 SASEGT. CDR3 size: 15 residues. Trimming removed 8 bases from V and 3 bases from J, with 17 bases in between. The CDR3 is CASAGQPDGYNEQFF. The CDR3 DNA reads TGTGCCAGCGCTGGACAACCCGACGGCTACAATGAGCAGTTCTTC.

Relative to its sample, this clone is medium-sized. One end of the junction does not line up with germline, which may come from a read error. The chain employs TRBV6-1 and TRBJ2-3, with 7 bases that match TRBD1. CDR3 length: 15 residues. Germline lookup yields CDR1 MNHNS and CDR2 SASEGT. This chain's CDR3 is CASREDRVSTDTQYF. The CDR3, as DNA: TGTGCCAGCAGGGAAGACAGGGTTTCCACAGATACGCAGTATTTT.

J is TRBJ2-7 and V is TRBV20-1; TRBD1 agrees at 9 bases. Germline loops: CDR1 DFQATT, CDR2 SNEGSKA (reference sequence). The CDR3 runs 13 residues. V trimming: 3 bases; J trimming: 4 bases; junction bases outside the gene matches: 4. Written as DNA, the CDR3 is TGCAGTGCTAGCGACAGGGGGAGGTACGAGCAGTACTTC. Its translation: CSASDRGRYEQYF.